A selection of T cell receptor beta chains follows, all from one sample in a study of tumour-infiltrating T cells in Burkitt lymphoma. The method was immunoSEQ multiplex PCR; TCRdb's version includes in-frame clones alone and lacks a portion of them. Of 7,000 or so clones in the sample, about 18% were seen once. Sequenced material: tumor tissue. Receptors were obtained from a human donor with diffuse large B-cell lymphoma. Both conserved end residues are part of each CDR3. A D gene is named only where the DNA matches it firmly. Clone size is shown for a subset of rows, as once, few, many or a class of expanded clone.

clone size,D gene,V gene,J gene,CDR3 DNA,CDR3 protein
few,-,TRBV12-5,TRBJ2-5,TGTGCTAGTGGCCCCAACTTGGGGGAGACCCAGTACTTC,CASGPNLGETQYF
-,-,TRBV10-3,TRBJ1-3,TGTGCCATCAGGAACAGCTCTGGAAACACCATATATTTT,CAIRNSSGNTIYF
-,TRBD2,TRBV9,TRBJ2-5,TGTGCCAGCAGCGTAGGACGGGCGGGAGGGGGCGAGACCCAGTACTTC,CASSVGRAGGGETQYF
-,-,TRBV19,TRBJ2-3,TGTGCCAGTACTGGGTTGGCGGGTACAGATACGCAGTATTTT,CASTGLAGTDTQYF
-,TRBD1,TRBV14,TRBJ2-1,TGTGCCAGCAGCCAAGTCCGCCAGGGGGCACGAGGGAGTTTCGACAATGAGCAGTTCTTC,CASSQVRQGARGSFDNEQFF
-,-,TRBV27,TRBJ1-1,TGTGCCAGCAGTCCCGGACGGGGGATGACTGAAGCTTTCTTT,CASSPGRGMTEAFF
few,-,TRBV19,TRBJ2-7,TGTGCCAGTGGGGACCGCACCGGAGGGCAGTACTTC,CASGDRTGGQYF
few,-,TRBV30,TRBJ2-4,TGTGCCTGGAGCGACGGACAGCCATCCAAAAACATTCAGTACTTC,CAWSDGQPSKNIQYF
few,TRBD2,TRBV4-1,TRBJ2-1,TGCGCCAGCAGCCAAGATGTTTCTGGACTAGCGGTTATTTATAATGAGCAGTTCTTC,CASSQDVSGLAVIYNEQFF
few,-,TRBV7-9,TRBJ2-7,TGTGCCACCTCGAGACTAGTTACAGGCGAGCAGTACTTC,CATSRLVTGEQYF
-,TRBD1,TRBV5-6,TRBJ2-5,TGTGCCAGCAGCCGAAAGACAGGGGGTTTGGAGACCCAGTACTTC,CASSRKTGGLETQYF
few,-,TRBV29-1,TRBJ2-4,TGCAGCGTTGAGGGGGCGGCCAAAAACATTCAGTACTTC,CSVEGAAKNIQYF
few,-,TRBV7-9,TRBJ1-1,TGTGCCAGCAGCTTAGCCCCCATGAACACTGAAGCTTTCTTT,CASSLAPMNTEAFF
few,-,TRBV5-1,TRBJ2-7,TGCGCCAGCAGCCTTGGTAGGGGTGGGTACGAGCAGTACTTC,CASSLGRGGYEQYF
-,TRBD1,TRBV9,TRBJ2-5,TGTGCCAGCAGCCCCCGGACAGGCCAAGAGACCCAGTACTTC,CASSPRTGQETQYF
-,-,TRBV6-6,TRBJ2-5,TGTGCCAGCAGTTTCCTCCAAGAGACCCAGTACTTC,CASSFLQETQYF
-,TRBD1,TRBV27,TRBJ1-1,TGTGCCAGCAGTCTGACTCCGACAGGGACCACTGAAGCTTTCTTT,CASSLTPTGTTEAFF
-,TRBD2,TRBV11-1,TRBJ2-7,TGTGCCAGCAGCTTACTGTCTAGCGGGAGTTTCGAGCAGTACTTC,CASSLLSSGSFEQYF
few,-,TRBV5-1,TRBJ1-4,TGCGCCAGCAGCCCAGGGGACACCTCTAATGAAAAACTGTTTTTT,CASSPGDTSNEKLFF
few,TRBD1,TRBV6-5,TRBJ2-7,TGTGCCAGCAGTTACTCGGGACAGTCCTACGAGCAGTACTTC,CASSYSGQSYEQYF
few,TRBD2,TRBV28,TRBJ2-5,TGTGCCAGCAGTTTGGGGCTAGCGGCTCAAGAGACCCAGTACTTC,CASSLGLAAQETQYF
few,-,TRBV4-1,TRBJ2-3,TGCGCCAGCAGCCATTTTGCAGGAGCAGATACGCAGTATTTT,CASSHFAGADTQYF
few,TRBD1,TRBV27,TRBJ2-2,TGTGCCAGCAGCTCCGACAGGGGACTCACCGGGGAGCTGTTTTTT,CASSSDRGLTGELFF
few,TRBD2,TRBV5-4,TRBJ2-5,TGTGCCAGCAGCTTGGGCCTAGCGGGAGGGCCCGGGCAAGAGACCCAGTACTTC,CASSLGLAGGPGQETQYF
few,-,TRBV11-2,TRBJ2-7,TGTGCCAGCAGCAATACGGCTACCCGATTAGGCGAGCAGTACTTC,CASSNTATRLGEQYF
-,-,TRBV21-1,TRBJ1-2,TGTGCCAGCAGCAATTTAGGCGATGGCTACACCTTC,CASSNLGDGYTF
-,TRBD2,TRBV7-9,TRBJ2-3,TGTGCCAGCAGCACCTATCTAGCGGGAGTGGGCGGAGATACGCAGTATTTT,CASSTYLAGVGGDTQYF
few,TRBD1,TRBV4-3,TRBJ2-2,TGCGCCAGCAGCCAAGAGGGACAGGGGGCGGCAGGGGAGCTGTTTTTT,CASSQEGQGAAGELFF
-,TRBD2,TRBV4-2,TRBJ2-3,TGTGCCAGCAGCCAAGAAAGGGTAGCGGGAACAGATACGCAGTATTTT,CASSQERVAGTDTQYF
-,TRBD2,TRBV7-9,TRBJ2-4,TGTGCCAGCAGTCTTCATCTGGGGGGGGAGGTCAAAAACATTCAGTACTTC,CASSLHLGGEVKNIQYF
few,-,TRBV29-1,TRBJ2-5,TGCAGCGTTGAAGGATTGGGGGCACCCAAAATCGGAGAGACCCAGTACTTC,CSVEGLGAPKIGETQYF
-,-,TRBV18,TRBJ1-3,TGTGCCAGCTCAGACGGTAACTCTGGAAACACCATATATTTT,CASSDGNSGNTIYF
-,-,TRBV4-1,TRBJ2-2,TGCGCCAGCAGCCAAGCGGGCACAGGGAACACCGGGGAGCTGTTTTTT,CASSQAGTGNTGELFF
few,TRBD2,TRBV18,TRBJ2-7,TGTGCCAGCTCACCACCCCAGCTAGCGGGAGCCTGGGAGCAGTACTTC,CASSPPQLAGAWEQYF
few,-,TRBV15,TRBJ2-1,TGTGCCACCAGCAGCTACTCCTACAATGAGCAGTTCTTC,CATSSYSYNEQFF
-,-,TRBV5-1,TRBJ2-1,TGCGCCAGCAGTTTGGTTAGCGACTACAATGAGCAGTTCTTC,CASSLVSDYNEQFF
-,TRBD1,TRBV28,TRBJ2-3,TGTGCCAGCAGTTTAACAAGCCCGGGACAGTTCACAGATACGCAGTATTTT,CASSLTSPGQFTDTQYF
few,TRBD2,TRBV9,TRBJ2-1,TGTGCCAGCAGCACGACTAGCGGGAGCTCCTACAATGAGCAGTTCTTC,CASSTTSGSSYNEQFF
-,-,TRBV5-1,TRBJ2-5,TGCGCCAGCAGCTTGGCGGTTCAACTAGGGGAGACCCAGTACTTC,CASSLAVQLGETQYF
few,-,TRBV28,TRBJ2-3,TGTGCCAGCAGTCCACTACCCTTTAATGGGGATACGCAGTATTTT,CASSPLPFNGDTQYF
-,-,TRBV18,TRBJ1-4,TGTGCCAGCTCACCACTATGGGGAGGGAGCGAAAAACTGTTTTTT,CASSPLWGGSEKLFF
-,-,TRBV27,TRBJ1-1,TGTGCCAGCAGTCTCGGACGGAACACTGAAGCTTTCTTT,CASSLGRNTEAFF
few,-,TRBV30,TRBJ1-1,TGTGCCTGGAGTGTCCCGGACAGATCCCGGGGCACTGAAGCTTTCTTT,CAWSVPDRSRGTEAFF
-,-,TRBV2,TRBJ2-5,TGTGCCAGCAGTGAAGAGACCCAGTACTTC,CASSEETQYF
few,-,TRBV6-5,TRBJ1-1,TGTGCCAGCAGGAAACCCTCAGGGGACACTGAAGCTTTCTTT,CASRKPSGDTEAFF
-,TRBD2,TRBV7-9,TRBJ2-5,TGTGCCAGCAGCTCATCAGCGGGAGTAGAGGAGACCCAGTACTTC,CASSSSAGVEETQYF
few,-,TRBV7-2,TRBJ1-2,TGTGCCAGCAGCGCCTCGCCAGGCGCTGGCTACACCTTC,CASSASPGAGYTF
few,-,TRBV27,TRBJ2-1,TGTGCCAGCAGTTCTGGACTTCTACCCAATGAGCAGTTCTTC,CASSSGLLPNEQFF
-,-,TRBV19,TRBJ2-1,TGTGCCAGTAGTCCCATCAGCGGAATGTCCTACAATGAGCAGTTCTTC,CASSPISGMSYNEQFF
-,-,TRBV5-4,TRBJ2-1,TGTGCCAACAGCATTTCCGAGGGTTTTAATGAGCAGTTCTTC,CANSISEGFNEQFF
once,-,TRBV7-2,TRBJ2-7,TGTGCCAGCAGCTCCGTCCAATACGAGCAGTACTTC,CASSSVQYEQYF
few,-,TRBV19,TRBJ1-5,TGTGCCAGTAGTAAGGCTCGCGGTCAGCCCCAGCATTTT,CASSKARGQPQHF
-,TRBD2,TRBV4-2,TRBJ2-1,TGTGCCAGCAGCCAAGAACTAGCGGGAGGACTCTACAATGAGCAGTTCTTC,CASSQELAGGLYNEQFF
-,-,TRBV5-4,TRBJ2-3,TGTGCCAGCAGCCACGGCGGATCTAGCACAGATACGCAGTATTTT,CASSHGGSSTDTQYF
-,TRBD2,TRBV7-8,TRBJ2-2,TGTGCCAGCAGCTTCCTGGGAGCGGGAGCTTTTGACACCGGGGAGCTGTTTTTT,CASSFLGAGAFDTGELFF
few,-,TRBV7-9,TRBJ2-2,TGTGCCAGCAGTACCGATACAGGGAACACCGGGGAGCTGTTTTTT,CASSTDTGNTGELFF
once,-,TRBV7-6,TRBJ2-3,TGTGCCAGCAGTCCAAGCGGGAGCACAGATACGCAGTATTTT,CASSPSGSTDTQYF
few,TRBD1,TRBV19,TRBJ2-2,TGTGCCAGTAGCGGTCGGGACAGGGTAGTAGGACTAGCGAACACCGGGGAGCTGTTTTTT,CASSGRDRVVGLANTGELFF